Listed here are 20 T cell receptor beta chains from one sample, sequenced in a study of blood T cell repertoires in COVID-19. Repertoires were generated with immunoSEQ multiplex PCR, while TCRdb's copy carries only in-frame clones and drops some. The sample carries 150,000 to 200,000 clones, 87% recorded once. Material for sequencing was peripheral blood. The receptors here all came from a woman between 45 and 65 years old with acute or convalescent COVID-19.

This clone was observed a handful of times. Written as DNA, the CDR3 is TGTGCCAGTAGCCAAGTGGGGGGTCAGCCCCAGCATTTT. Amino acid sequence: CASSQVGGQPQHF. V is TRBV19 and J is TRBJ1-5, with D tentatively TRBD1 (5 bases). The germline V gene encodes CDR1 LNHDA and CDR2 SQIVND (reference sequence). The CDR3 is 13 residues long. The V and J ends lost 6 bases and 6 bases respectively, with 12 bases between them.

A few counts support this clone. The chain carries TRBV11-2 and TRBJ2-6; D is perhaps TRBD2 (5 bases). This CDR3 has 16 amino acids. V was trimmed by 0 bases and J by 4 bases, leaving 10 bases between them. CDR1 is SGHAT and CDR2 is FQNNGV in the germline V gene. The CDR3, as DNA: TGTGCCAGCAGCTTAGACGGGGTCTCGGGGGCCAACGTCCTGACTTTC. As protein: CASSLDGVSGANVLTF.

This clone was counted only a few times. V usage is TRBV5-1 and J usage is TRBJ1-5, with a possible D match to TRBD1 (6 bases). The CDR3 totals 14 residues. Trimming took off 0 bases at V and 7 bases at J, with 11 bases between the two ends. Germline loops: CDR1 SGHRS, CDR2 YFSETQ. CDR3 region: CASSLEGEGQPQHF. The CDR3 DNA is TGCGCCAGCAGCTTGGAGGGGGAAGGCCAGCCCCAGCATTTT.

This clone was seen only once. J is TRBJ1-2 and V is TRBV2; D is unresolved. Per germline, CDR1 SNHLY and CDR2 FYNNEI. V gave up 5 bases and J gave up 1 base, with 11 bases separating them. The CDR3 contains 14 residues. The CDR3 loop is CASSKQLVNYGYTF. The CDR3 coding sequence is TGTGCCAGCAGTAAACAGCTTGTTAACTATGGCTACACCTTC.

This clone was seen just once. V usage is TRBV29-1 and J usage is TRBJ2-5, with TRBD2 matching over 9 bases. V lost 4 bases to trimming and J lost 5 bases; unmatched junction nucleotides: 2. The length of the CDR3 is 12 residues. In germline, CDR1 is SQVTM, CDR2 ANQGSEA. The CDR3 bases are TGCAGCGTTGGCGGGAGGGGTGAGACCCAGTACTTC. Residues: CSVGGRGETQYF.

The V call is TRBV13, the J call TRBJ2-1; 14 nucleotides line up with TRBD2. Germline V lookup: CDR1 PRHDT, CDR2 FYEKMQ (reference sequence). This CDR3 is 20 amino acids long. V was clipped by 2 bases and J by 1 base; unmatched bases: 10. The CDR3 DNA sequence: TGTGCCAGCAGCTTACTCCCGGGACTAGCGGGAGTAAGGTCCTACAATGAGCAGTTCTTC. Its translation is CASSLLPGLAGVRSYNEQFF.

Details on this clone: One end of the junction varies from germline; a read error may be responsible. The rearrangement uses TRBV7-9 and TRBJ1-2, with D uncertain. The CDR3 extends over 12 amino acids. CDR1 SEHNR and CDR2 FQNEAQ come from the germline V gene (reference sequence). The CDR3 nucleotides read TGTGCCAGCAGCTTAACAGTTGCAGTCTTTGTCTTC. Its translation: CASSLTVAVFVF.

This sequence joins TRBV15 and TRBJ2-7; weak D call: TRBD2 (5 bases). V was cut by 3 bases and J by 3 bases, with 12 bases left in between. Germline lookup yields CDR1 LNHNV and CDR2 YYDKDF (reference sequence). This CDR3 contains 14 residues. The CDR3 sequence: CATSSSGLHYEQYF. CDR3 in DNA: TGTGCCACCAGCAGCTCAGGACTTCACTACGAGCAGTACTTC.

V gene TRBV19 combines with J gene TRBJ1-5; TRBD1 agrees at 9 bases. J was trimmed by 5 bases and V by 5 bases; bases with no gene match: 1. The CDR3 is made up of 13 amino acids. Germline loops: CDR1 LNHDA, CDR2 SQIVND (reference sequence). The CDR3 is CASSWDRDQPQHF. In nucleotides, the CDR3 is TGTGCCAGTAGTTGGGACAGGGATCAGCCCCAGCATTTT.

The rearrangement joins TRBV2 to TRBJ2-3; 11 nucleotides line up with TRBD1. The CDR3 length is 17 residues. Looked up from germline, CDR1 is SNHLY and CDR2 is FYNNEI. V trimming: 9 bases; J trimming: 3 bases; junction bases outside the gene matches: 14. CDR3 DNA: TGTGCCAGTCTACTGCCCCGGGGGACAGGGGGAACAGATACGCAGTATTTT. Amino acids: CASLLPRGTGGTDTQYF.

This chain joins TRBV10-1 and TRBJ1-3; tentatively, D is TRBD1 (6 bases). With 6 bases removed from V and 1 base from J, the gap between germline ends came to 10 bases. CDR1 is WNHNN and CDR2 is SYGVQD in the germline V gene (reference sequence). The CDR3 length is 14 residues. The CDR3: CASSEQGSGNTIYF. CDR3 nucleotides: TGCGCCAGCAGCGAACAGGGATCTGGAAACACCATATATTTT.

This chain joins TRBV5-8 and TRBJ2-4, with 9 bases matching TRBD1. Germline CDR1 and CDR2: SGHTS and YDEGEE. Germline trimming cut 3 bases from V and 7 bases from J; bases unmatched to any gene: 2. This CDR3 has 13 residues. The CDR3 sequence is CASSYDRGNIQYF. The CDR3 coding sequence is TGTGCCAGCAGCTACGACAGGGGGAACATTCAGTACTTC.

The genes are TRBV7-6 and TRBJ2-2; 16 bases map to TRBD2. This CDR3 comprises 19 residues. The V and J ends lost 5 bases and 5 bases, in that order; junction bases with no gene match: 11. The germline V gene encodes CDR1 SGHVS and CDR2 FNYEAQ. Written as DNA, the CDR3 is TGTGCCAGCAGCACGGGACTAGCGGGGGGGCCCCACGATACCGGGGAGCTGTTTTTT. Its protein product is CASSTGLAGGPHDTGELFF.

In regard to this clone: A read error may produce the germline difference seen at one junction end. V is TRBV5-4 and J is TRBJ1-2; TRBD1 aligns across 9 bases. CDR3 length: 12 amino acids. Looked up from germline, CDR1 is SGHNT and CDR2 is YYREEE (reference sequence). This chain's CDR3 is CASSYGGQGQIF. As DNA, the CDR3 is TGTGCCAGCAGCTATGGGGGACAGGGACAAATCTTC.

The DNA for the CDR3 is TGCGCCAGCAGCCTGGACAGCACTCACGAGCAGTACTTC. Translating gives CASSLDSTHEQYF. The chain carries TRBV10-1 and TRBJ2-7; weak D call: TRBD1 (6 bases). Germline CDR1 is WNHNN and CDR2 is SYGVQD (reference sequence). CDR3 length: 13 amino acids. Trimming took off 6 bases at V and 5 bases at J, with 14 bases between the two ends.

The table lists this clone with a few counts. The chain recombines TRBV29-1 with TRBJ2-3; no firm D call. V was cut by 4 bases and J by 6 bases, with 11 bases left in between. CDR1 and CDR2 from the germline V gene are SQVTM and ANQGSEA. The length of the CDR3 is 12 residues. CDR3 bases: TGCAGCGTTGGAGCGAGAACCGATACGCAGTATTTT. Translating gives CSVGARTDTQYF.

The chain employs TRBV4-2 and TRBJ2-5; 10 bases align to TRBD2. Germline V gene lookup returns CDR1 LGHNA and CDR2 YNFKEQ. The CDR3 has 17 residues. Trimming cost V 0 bases and J 0 bases; bases outside gene matches: 4. Here the CDR3 reads CASSQDLSGGYQETQYF. CDR3 sequence (DNA): TGTGCCAGCAGCCAAGATCTTAGCGGGGGGTACCAAGAGACCCAGTACTTC.

The chain has TRBV6-5 and TRBJ1-5; the D is unclear. Germline V gene sequence: CDR1 MNHEY, CDR2 SVGAGI. The CDR3 is made up of 14 amino acids. Trimming cost V 4 bases and J 2 bases, with 9 bases left between them. CDR3 in DNA: TGTGCCAGCAGTTGGGCGAGGGGCAATCAGCCCCAGCATTTT. This encodes CASSWARGNQPQHF.

V gene TRBV7-2 combines with J gene TRBJ1-5; D perhaps matches TRBD1 (5 bases). Between the trimmed V and J ends, which lost 2 bases and 5 bases, there was a span of 13 bases. The CDR3 runs 15 residues. CDR1 is SGHTA and CDR2 is FQGNSA in the germline V gene. The CDR3 protein is CASSLFPQGDQPQHF. Here the CDR3 DNA reads TGTGCCAGCAGCTTATTCCCGCAGGGTGATCAGCCCCAGCATTTT. Full variable domain (missing parts from reference TRBV7-2 and TRBJ1-5): GAGVSQSPSNKVTEKGKDVELRCDPISGHTALYWYRQSLGQGLEFLIYFQGNSAPDKSGLPSDRFSAERTGGSVSTLTIQRTQQEDSAVYLCASSLFPQGDQPQHFGDGTRLSIL.

The chain combines TRBV2 with TRBJ1-1; D is unclear. The V gene lost 7 bases and the J gene lost 4 bases, with 16 bases spanning the gap. Germline V gives CDR1 SNHLY, CDR2 FYNNEI. This CDR3 contains 14 residues. The CDR3 DNA sequence: TGTGCCAGCAACTCCGTACCCCCGGGCACTGAAGCTTTCTTT. This sequence encodes CASNSVPPGTEAFF. Using reference TRBV2 and TRBJ1-1 for the parts outside the CDR3, the full variable domain is EPEVTQTPSHQVTQMGQEVILRCVPISNHLYFYWYRQILGQKVEFLVSFYNNEISEKSEIFDDQFSVERPDGSNFTLKIRSTKLEDSAMYFCASNSVPPGTEAFFGQGTRLTVV.